One and the same sample provided the 25 T cell receptor beta chains below, sequenced in a study of identical twins. TCRdb re-analysed the 5' RACE reads in MiXCR, keeping a single row per CDR3 protein. The sample consists of some 500,000 distinct CDR3 sequences, 12% to 15% of them appearing once. This same sample was also part of a study on yellow fever vaccine responses in identical twins.

The sample comprised CD4+ T cells sorted from blood. Every receptor here comes from a woman younger than 35 in good health.

There are a few counts of this clonotype. The chain employs TRBV5-5 and TRBJ2-5; no clear D gene. The germline CDR1 and CDR2 sequences are SGHKS and YYEKEE (reference sequence). V lost 0 bases and J 4 bases, leaving 10 bases between the germline ends. CDR3 length: 14 amino acids. The chain's CDR3 is CASSLEISRETQYF. CDR3 nucleotide sequence: TGTGCCAGCAGCTTGGAGATCTCCCGAGAGACCCAGTACTTC.

This chain connects TRBV7-6 to TRBJ2-7; D not certain. The germline gives CDR1 SGHVS, CDR2 FNYEAQ. Trimming shortened V by 1 base and J by 2 bases, and 12 bases separated the two germline ends. This CDR3 comprises 15 residues. CDR3 amino acids: CASSLGAGSTYEQYF. For the CDR3, the DNA is TGTGCCAGCAGCTTAGGAGCAGGCTCAACCTACGAGCAGTACTTC.

This clonotype has only a few counts. CDR3 sequence: CATSKGQGSHEQYF. In nucleotides, the CDR3 is TGTGCCACCAGTAAAGGACAGGGGTCGCACGAGCAGTACTTC. The chain links TRBV24-1 to TRBJ2-7; 9 bases match TRBD1. V shed 6 bases, J shed 5 bases, and the junction held 7 bases outside the gene matches. The CDR3 is made up of 14 amino acids. Germline CDR1 reads KGHDR; CDR2 reads SFDVKD.

The V and J genes are TRBV25-1 and TRBJ2-5; 10 bases map to TRBD2. The CDR3 sequence is 16 residues long. V lost 3 bases to trimming and J lost 2 bases; unmatched junction nucleotides: 6. Germline CDR1 and CDR2: MGHDK and SYGVNS. The CDR3: CASSDQTSGYQETQYF. CDR3 nucleotide sequence: TGTGCCAGCAGTGACCAGACTAGCGGGTATCAAGAGACCCAGTACTTC.

This clonotype showed up just a few times. DNA for the CDR3: TGCAGTGCTAGAGATTACAGATCTCCTAATGAAAAACTGTTTTTT. Translating gives CSARDYRSPNEKLFF. The genes are TRBV20-1 and TRBJ1-4; no clear D gene. The CDR3 spans 15 residues. The germline V and J ends were trimmed by 0 bases and 3 bases, with 11 bases remaining between them. Germline V CDR1 and CDR2: DFQATT, SNEGSKA (reference sequence).

Note on this clonotype: Compared with germline, one end of the junction differs, possibly owing to a read error. This chain links TRBV29-1 with TRBJ2-3; the match to TRBD1 covers 9 bases. CDR1 is SQVTM, CDR2 ANQGSEA, per germline. CDR3 length: 15 amino acids. This CDR3 is CSVQRGQGTTDTRYF. The CDR3 nucleotides are TGCAGCGTGCAACGAGGACAGGGGACCACAGATACGCGGTATTTT.

This sequence joins TRBV10-3 and TRBJ1-2; D possibly corresponds to TRBD1 (6 bases). Trimming removed 10 bases at V and 4 bases at J, with 16 bases between. The CDR3 sequence is 13 residues long. Germline V gene lookup returns CDR1 ENHRY and CDR2 SYGVKD. CDR3 sequence: CATQQGPAYGYTF. CDR3 DNA sequence: TGTGCCACCCAGCAGGGGCCCGCCTATGGCTACACCTTC.

The chain is built from TRBV7-8 and TRBJ2-7, with unresolved D. The V gene's germline CDR1 is SGHVS and CDR2 FQNEAQ. The CDR3 has 11 amino acids. Trimming removed 1 base at V and 9 bases at J, with 7 bases between. CDR3 loop: CASSLGPGQYF. The CDR3 DNA follows: TGTGCCAGCAGCTTAGGCCCGGGGCAGTACTTC. Complete variable domain (other parts from reference TRBV7-8 and TRBJ2-7): GAGVSQSPRYKVAKRGQDVALRCDPISGHVSLFWYQQALGQGPEFLTYFQNEAQLDKSGLPSDRFFAERPEGSVSTLKIQRTQQEDSAVYLCASSLGPGQYFGPGTRLTVT.

V usage is TRBV6-5 and J usage is TRBJ2-2; D is ambiguous. The length of the CDR3 is 16 residues. Trimming pared 2 bases from V and 0 bases from J, leaving 10 bases between. Per the germline V gene, CDR1 is MNHEY and CDR2 is SVGAGI. The CDR3 DNA reads as TGTGCCAGCAGTTACCGAGAGCGAGCGAACACCGGGGAGCTGTTTTTT. Translating gives CASSYRERANTGELFF.

The V gene is TRBV3-1, the J gene TRBJ2-6; D call uncertain. The CDR3 consists of 13 residues. V was cut by 6 bases and J by 3 bases, with 6 bases left in between. Germline V CDR1 and CDR2: LGHDT, YNNKEL (reference sequence). DNA of the CDR3: TGTGCCAGCAGGGGTTATGGGGCCAACGTCCTGACTTTC. It encodes CASRGYGANVLTF.

The chain recombines TRBV7-2 with TRBJ2-1; a weak D match, TRBD2 (5 bases). The V gene lost 2 bases and the J gene lost 9 bases, with 14 bases spanning the gap. The CDR3 totals 14 residues. Germline V gene sequence: CDR1 SGHTA, CDR2 FQGNSA. The CDR3 region is CASSLSPEAGEQFF. DNA for the CDR3: TGTGCCAGCAGCTTAAGTCCTGAGGCGGGTGAGCAGTTCTTC.

The chain links TRBV3-1 to TRBJ1-6, with D uncertain. Germline CDR1 is LGHDT and CDR2 is YNNKEL (reference sequence). V was clipped by 0 bases and J by 7 bases, with 10 bases between them. The CDR3 spans 15 residues. The DNA of the CDR3 is TGTGCCAGCAGCCAAGATCAGGTCAGCAATTCACCCCTCCACTTT. Its protein is CASSQDQVSNSPLHF.

The chain combines TRBV2 with TRBJ2-3, with no clear D. The CDR3 covers 13 residues. Germline-derived CDR1 and CDR2 are SNHLY and FYNNEI. The germline V and J ends were trimmed by 8 bases and 2 bases, with 11 bases remaining between them. CDR3 bases: TGTGCCAGCTCTTTTCGATTCACAGATACGCAGTATTTT. Its translation is CASSFRFTDTQYF.

In its sample, this clonotype was seen a few times. The chain employs TRBV4-2 and TRBJ2-1, with a weak D call TRBD2 (5 bases). V gave up 5 bases and J gave up 8 bases, with 13 bases separating them. The CDR3 contains 13 residues. The germline gives CDR1 LGHNA, CDR2 YNFKEQ. CDR3 nucleotides: TGTGCCAGCAGCTCCTCGGACTTCGATGAGCAGTTCTTC. This translates into CASSSSDFDEQFF.

This chain connects TRBV28 to TRBJ2-2; D is unresolved. The V gene lost 6 bases and the J gene lost 6 bases, with 8 bases spanning the gap. CDR3 length: 12 residues. Per germline, CDR1 MDHEN and CDR2 SYDVKM. DNA of the CDR3: TGTGCCAGCAGAAATGGTGCCGGGGAGCTGTTTTTT. It encodes CASRNGAGELFF.

The CDR3 here is CAIRISGGDPSSQYF. The CDR3 DNA sequence: TGTGCCATCAGGATTAGCGGGGGGGACCCCTCGTCGCAGTACTTC. The chain recombines TRBV10-3 with TRBJ2-7; 11 bases line up with TRBD2. The CDR3 has 15 amino acids. Germline V gene sequence: CDR1 ENHRY, CDR2 SYGVKD. J was trimmed by 9 bases and V by 6 bases; bases with no gene match: 13.

This clonotype was seen only a few times. This chain uses TRBV4-3 with TRBJ2-5; 8 bases agree with TRBD1. The V gene's germline CDR1 is LGHNA and CDR2 YSLEER. This CDR3 contains 15 residues. V dropped 0 bases and J dropped 4; count of bases not matched to a gene: 4. The CDR3 region has the DNA TGCGCCAGCAGCCAAGATCTCACAGGGGGAGAGACCCAGTACTTC. This encodes CASSQDLTGGETQYF.

This chain connects TRBV29-1 to TRBJ2-7, with D perhaps matching TRBD2 (6 bases). The CDR3 contains 12 residues. The V and J ends lost 4 bases and 2 bases respectively, with 9 bases between them. The germline gives CDR1 SQVTM, CDR2 ANQGSEA. DNA for the CDR3: TGCAGCGTTGTGCCGGGAGCCTACGAGCAGTACTTC. Translated: CSVVPGAYEQYF.

The CDR3 sequence is CSARRGAASTDTQYF. CDR3 sequence (DNA): TGCAGTGCTAGAAGGGGGGCCGCTAGCACAGATACGCAGTATTTT. The chain has TRBV20-1 and TRBJ2-3; D is possibly TRBD1 or TRBD2 (6 bases each). Trimming left V 2 bases short and J 0 bases short, with 12 bases between. The CDR3 runs 15 residues. CDR1 is DFQATT and CDR2 is SNEGSKA in the germline V gene (reference sequence).

On this clonotype itself: The junction shows a germline mismatch at one end, possibly a read error. The rearrangement joins TRBV3-1 to TRBJ2-3; TRBD2 aligns across 11 bases. CDR1 is LGHDT, CDR2 YNNKEL, per germline (reference sequence). The CDR3 runs to 15 residues. The chain's CDR3 is CASCQTLAGGDTQYF. The CDR3 region has the DNA TGTGCCAGCTGCCAAACCCTAGCGGGGGGAGATACGCAGTATTTT.

This clonotype was counted ten times or more. V gene TRBV9 combines with J gene TRBJ2-7; the D gene could be TRBD1 or TRBD2 (5 bases each). V dropped 7 bases and J dropped 3 bases, with 17 bases sitting between them. Germline values: CDR1 SGDLS, CDR2 YYNGEE. The CDR3 length is 14 residues. The CDR3 bases are TGTGCCAGCTCACCCGGGACGGGTATCTACGAGCAGTACTTC. It is translated as CASSPGTGIYEQYF.

This clonotype was counted between two and nine times. The chain links TRBV20-1 to TRBJ2-2; D remains ambiguous. V gave up 0 bases and J gave up 2 bases, with 10 bases separating them. This CDR3 has 15 residues. Germline lookup yields CDR1 DFQATT and CDR2 SNEGSKA (reference sequence). This CDR3 is CSARDGRRNTGELFF. The CDR3 coding sequence is TGCAGTGCTAGAGATGGTCGGCGAAACACCGGGGAGCTGTTTTTT.

This clonotype was detected only a few times. The chain combines TRBV20-1 with TRBJ2-7; D might be TRBD1 or TRBD2, each matching 5 bases. Trimming stripped 4 bases from V and 4 bases from J, with 14 bases between. CDR3 length: 13 residues. From germline, CDR1 is DFQATT and CDR2 SNEGSKA (reference sequence). The CDR3 loop reads CSAKIRDGYEQYF. The CDR3 DNA reads as TGCAGTGCTAAAATCCGGGACGGATACGAGCAGTACTTC.

In this sample, this clonotype turned up a few times. The chain is built from TRBV7-9 and TRBJ2-7, with D maybe TRBD1 (5 bases). V lost 0 bases and J 6 bases, leaving 12 bases between the germline ends. The CDR3 spans 14 residues. Looked up from germline, CDR1 is SEHNR and CDR2 is FQNEAQ (reference sequence). Here the CDR3 DNA reads TGTGCCAGCAGCTTAGCAGGGGCAGGTGGCGAGCAGTACTTC. This gives the protein CASSLAGAGGEQYF.

The chain carries TRBV21-1 and TRBJ2-1; the table's D call of TRBD2 was not tested on the DNA. TRBV21-1 constitutes a pseudogene. This CDR3 is 14 amino acids long. The CDR3 here is CARASGRENNEQFF. The CDR3 bases are TGTGCCAGGGCAAGCGGGAGGGAGAACAATGAGCAGTTCTTC.